A single sample gave rise to the 2 T cell receptor beta chains below, sequenced in a study of blood T cell repertoires in COVID-19. Repertoires were generated with immunoSEQ multiplex PCR, while TCRdb's copy carries only in-frame clones and drops some. The table records some 190,000 clones, around 85% of them present only once. Sequenced sample: peripheral blood. Receptors originate from a woman aged 60 to 75 with acute or convalescent COVID-19.

The chain couples TRBV18 to TRBJ1-1; D is possibly TRBD1 (6 bases). V was pared by 4 bases and J by 5 bases, with 17 bases between. The CDR3 covers 15 residues. Germline V lookup: CDR1 KGHSH, CDR2 LQKENI. The CDR3 sequence is CASSLQPGVQTEAFF. CDR3 DNA sequence: TGTGCCAGCTCACTCCAGCCAGGGGTACAGACTGAAGCTTTCTTT.

The chain employs TRBV19 and TRBJ2-1; a possible D gene is TRBD2 (5 bases). Germline CDR1 reads LNHDA; CDR2 reads SQIVND (reference sequence). The CDR3 is 14 residues long. The V end lost 8 bases, the J end lost 7 bases, and 18 bases lay between the germline ends. DNA for the CDR3: TGTGCCAGTTCCCTTGGAGTCCGGAGGAATGAGCAGTTCTTC. Translated, it gives CASSLGVRRNEQFF.